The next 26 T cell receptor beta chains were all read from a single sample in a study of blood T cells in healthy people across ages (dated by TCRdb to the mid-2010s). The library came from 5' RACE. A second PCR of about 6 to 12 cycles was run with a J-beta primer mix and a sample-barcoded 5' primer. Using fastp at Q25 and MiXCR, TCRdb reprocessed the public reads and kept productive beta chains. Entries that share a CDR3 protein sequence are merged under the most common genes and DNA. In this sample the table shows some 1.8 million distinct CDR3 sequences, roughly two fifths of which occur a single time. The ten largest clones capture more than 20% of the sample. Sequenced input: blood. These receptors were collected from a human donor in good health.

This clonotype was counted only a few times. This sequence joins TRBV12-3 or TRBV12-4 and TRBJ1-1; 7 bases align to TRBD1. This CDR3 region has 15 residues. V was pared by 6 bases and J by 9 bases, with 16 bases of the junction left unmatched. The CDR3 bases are TGTGCCAGCAGATACTTCCGGACAGGACTTACTAAAGCTTTCTTT. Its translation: CASRYFRTGLTKAFF.

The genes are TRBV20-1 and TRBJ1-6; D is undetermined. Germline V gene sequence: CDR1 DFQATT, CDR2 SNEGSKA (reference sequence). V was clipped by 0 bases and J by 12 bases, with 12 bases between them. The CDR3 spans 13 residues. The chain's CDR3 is CSARDMVRGPLHF. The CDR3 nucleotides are TGCAGTGCTAGAGATATGGTTCGTGGACCCCTCCACTTT.

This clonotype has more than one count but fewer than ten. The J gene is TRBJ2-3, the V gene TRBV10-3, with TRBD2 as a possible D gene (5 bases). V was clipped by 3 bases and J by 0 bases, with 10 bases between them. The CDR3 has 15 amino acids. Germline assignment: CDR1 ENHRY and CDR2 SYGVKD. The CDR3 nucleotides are TGTGCCATCAGTGAAGACTACCGTAGCACAGATACGCAGTATTTT. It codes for CAISEDYRSTDTQYF.

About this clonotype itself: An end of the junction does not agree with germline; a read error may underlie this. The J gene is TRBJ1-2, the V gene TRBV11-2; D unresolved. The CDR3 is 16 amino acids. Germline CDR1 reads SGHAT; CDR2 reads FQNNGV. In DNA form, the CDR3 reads TGTGCCGGCAGCCAATCCCTGGGCTTGAATAACTATGGCTACACCTTC. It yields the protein CAGSQSLGLNNYGYTF.

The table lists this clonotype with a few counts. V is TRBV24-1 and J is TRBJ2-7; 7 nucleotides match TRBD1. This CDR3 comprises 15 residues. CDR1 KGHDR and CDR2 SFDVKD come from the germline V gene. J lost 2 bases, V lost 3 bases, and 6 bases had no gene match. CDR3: CATSDPSGQTYEQYF. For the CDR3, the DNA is TGTGCCACCAGTGATCCCTCGGGACAGACCTACGAGCAGTACTTC.

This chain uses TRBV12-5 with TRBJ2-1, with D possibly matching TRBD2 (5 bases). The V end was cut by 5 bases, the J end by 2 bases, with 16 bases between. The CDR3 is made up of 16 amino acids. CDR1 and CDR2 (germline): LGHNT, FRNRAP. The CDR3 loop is CASGLRVLAAYNEQFF. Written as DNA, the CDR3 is TGTGCTAGTGGTCTGCGGGTATTAGCCGCCTACAATGAGCAGTTCTTC.

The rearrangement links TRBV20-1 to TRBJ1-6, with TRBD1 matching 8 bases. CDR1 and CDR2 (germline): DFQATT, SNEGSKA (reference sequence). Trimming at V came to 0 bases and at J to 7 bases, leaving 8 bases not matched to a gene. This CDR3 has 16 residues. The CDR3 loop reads CSARDLDRGSNSPLHF. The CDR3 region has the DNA TGCAGTGCTAGAGATCTCGACAGGGGCTCAAATTCACCCCTCCACTTT.

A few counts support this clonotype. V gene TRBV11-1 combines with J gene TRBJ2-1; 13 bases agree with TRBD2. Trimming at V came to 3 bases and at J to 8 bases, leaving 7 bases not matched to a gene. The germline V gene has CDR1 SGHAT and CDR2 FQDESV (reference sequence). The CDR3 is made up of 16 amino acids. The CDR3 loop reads CASSLRLAGGLDEQFF. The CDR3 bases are TGTGCCAGCAGCTTGAGACTAGCGGGGGGATTGGATGAGCAGTTCTTC. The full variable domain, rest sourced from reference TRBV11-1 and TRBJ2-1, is EAEVAQSPRYKITEKSQAVAFWCDPISGHATLYWYRQILGQGPELLVQFQDESVVDDSQLPKDRFSAERLKGVDSTLKIQPAELGDSAMYLCASSLRLAGGLDEQFFGPGTRLTVL.

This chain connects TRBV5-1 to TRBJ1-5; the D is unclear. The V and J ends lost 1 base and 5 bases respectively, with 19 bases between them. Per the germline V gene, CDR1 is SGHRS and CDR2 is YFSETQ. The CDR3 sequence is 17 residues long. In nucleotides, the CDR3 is TGCGCCAGCAGCTTGTATTGCAGACTACCTGCCGATCAGCCCCAGCATTTT. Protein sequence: CASSLYCRLPADQPQHF.

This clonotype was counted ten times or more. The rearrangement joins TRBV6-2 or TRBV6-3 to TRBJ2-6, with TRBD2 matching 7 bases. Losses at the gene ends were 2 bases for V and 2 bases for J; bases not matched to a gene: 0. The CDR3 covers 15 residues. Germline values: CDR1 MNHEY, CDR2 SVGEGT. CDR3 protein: CASSYGGAGANVLTF. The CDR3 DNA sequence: TGTGCCAGCAGTTACGGGGGGGCTGGGGCCAACGTCCTGACTTTC.

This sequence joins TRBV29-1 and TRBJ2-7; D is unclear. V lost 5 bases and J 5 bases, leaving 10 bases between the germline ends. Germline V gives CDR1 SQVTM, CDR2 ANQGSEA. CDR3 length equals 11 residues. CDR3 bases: TGCAGCGTTCGCGGACCGGACGAGCAGTACTTC. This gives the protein CSVRGPDEQYF.

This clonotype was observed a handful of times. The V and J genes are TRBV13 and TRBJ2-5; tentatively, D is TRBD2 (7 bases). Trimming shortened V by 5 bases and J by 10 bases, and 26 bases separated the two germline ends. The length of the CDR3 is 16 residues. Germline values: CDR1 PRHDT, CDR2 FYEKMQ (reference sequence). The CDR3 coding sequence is TGTGCCAGCAGCCCGACCCCTAGCGGTGGGGGCCACGGCCAGTACTTC. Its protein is CASSPTPSGGGHGQYF.

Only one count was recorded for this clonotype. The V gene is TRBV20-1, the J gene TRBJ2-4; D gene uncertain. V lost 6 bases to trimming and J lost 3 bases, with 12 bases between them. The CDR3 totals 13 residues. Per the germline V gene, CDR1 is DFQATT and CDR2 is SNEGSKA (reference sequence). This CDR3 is CSADSEHKNIQYF. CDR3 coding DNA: TGCAGTGCCGATAGTGAACACAAAAACATTCAGTACTTC.

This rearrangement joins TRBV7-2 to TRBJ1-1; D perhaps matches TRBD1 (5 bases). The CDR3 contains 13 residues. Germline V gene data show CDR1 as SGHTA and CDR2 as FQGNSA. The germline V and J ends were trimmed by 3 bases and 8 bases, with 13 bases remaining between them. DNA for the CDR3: TGTGCCAGCAGCTTCTTCGGGGGGGGAGAAGCTTTCTTT. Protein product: CASSFFGGGEAFF.

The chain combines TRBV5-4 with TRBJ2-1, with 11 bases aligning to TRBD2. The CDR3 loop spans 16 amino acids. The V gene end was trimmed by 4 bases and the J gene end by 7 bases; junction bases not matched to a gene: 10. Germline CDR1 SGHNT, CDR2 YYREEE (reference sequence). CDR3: CASSGRNSGGVNEQFF. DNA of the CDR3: TGTGCCAGCAGCGGCCGGAATAGCGGGGGGGTGAATGAGCAGTTCTTC.

CDR3 loop: CSARDRGQLNSYEQYF. The CDR3 nucleotides are TGCAGTGCTAGAGATAGGGGCCAGCTGAACTCCTACGAGCAGTATTTT. The chain has TRBV20-1 and TRBJ2-3; a possible D gene is TRBD1 (5 bases). The CDR3 contains 16 residues. Trimming cost V 0 bases and J 11 bases, with 24 bases left between them. Germline V gives CDR1 DFQATT, CDR2 SNEGSKA (reference sequence).

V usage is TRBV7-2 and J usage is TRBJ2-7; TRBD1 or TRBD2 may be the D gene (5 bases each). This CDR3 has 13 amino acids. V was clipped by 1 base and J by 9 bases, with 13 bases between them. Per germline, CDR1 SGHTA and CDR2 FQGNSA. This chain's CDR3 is CASSLGRGAGQYF. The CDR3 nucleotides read TGTGCCAGCAGCTTAGGAAGGGGCGCGGGGCAGTACTTC.

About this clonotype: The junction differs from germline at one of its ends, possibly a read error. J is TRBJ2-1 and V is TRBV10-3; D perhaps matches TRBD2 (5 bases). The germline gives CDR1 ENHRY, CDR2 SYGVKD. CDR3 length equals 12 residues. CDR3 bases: TGTGCCGTCAGTGAACCGGGGTGGGAGCAGTTCTTC. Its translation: CAVSEPGWEQFF.

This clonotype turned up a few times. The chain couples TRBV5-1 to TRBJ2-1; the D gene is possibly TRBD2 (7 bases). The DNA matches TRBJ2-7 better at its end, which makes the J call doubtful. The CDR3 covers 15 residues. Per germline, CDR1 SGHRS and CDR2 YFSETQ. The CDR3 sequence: CASSRGGGSYNEQYF. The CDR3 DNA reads TGCGCCAGCAGCCGCGGGGGCGGCTCCTACAATGAGCAGTACTTC.

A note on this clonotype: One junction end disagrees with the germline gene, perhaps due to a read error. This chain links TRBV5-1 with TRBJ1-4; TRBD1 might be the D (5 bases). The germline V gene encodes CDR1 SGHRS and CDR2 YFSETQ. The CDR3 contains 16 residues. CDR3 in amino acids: CASSVGRQPTNEKRFF. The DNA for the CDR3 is TGCGCCAGCAGCGTAGGTCGACAGCCAACTAATGAAAAACGGTTTTTT.

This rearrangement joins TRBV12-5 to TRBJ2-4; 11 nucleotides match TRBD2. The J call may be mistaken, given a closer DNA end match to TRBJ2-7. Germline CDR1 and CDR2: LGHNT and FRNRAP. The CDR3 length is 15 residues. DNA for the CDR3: TGTGCTAGTGGTTCTGAGACTAGCGGGATCTACGAGCAGTACTTC. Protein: CASGSETSGIYEQYF.

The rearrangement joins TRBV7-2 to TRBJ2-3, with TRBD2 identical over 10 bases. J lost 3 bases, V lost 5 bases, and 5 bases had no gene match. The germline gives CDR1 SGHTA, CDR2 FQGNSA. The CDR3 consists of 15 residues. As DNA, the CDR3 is TGTGCCAGCAGCCAACTAGCGGGGTGGACAGATACGCAGTATTTT. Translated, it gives CASSQLAGWTDTQYF.

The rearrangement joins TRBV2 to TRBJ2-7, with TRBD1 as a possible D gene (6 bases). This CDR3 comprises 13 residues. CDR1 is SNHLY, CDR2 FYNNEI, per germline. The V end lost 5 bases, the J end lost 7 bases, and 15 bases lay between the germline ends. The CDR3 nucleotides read TGTGCCAGCAGTAAACAGGGTTCCCGGGAGCAGTACTTC. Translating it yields CASSKQGSREQYF. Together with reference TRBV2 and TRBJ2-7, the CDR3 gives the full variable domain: EPEVTQTPSHQVTQMGQEVILRCVPISNHLYFYWYRQILGQKVEFLVSFYNNEISEKSEIFDDQFSVERPDGSNFTLKIRSTKLEDSAMYFCASSKQGSREQYFGPGTRLTVT.

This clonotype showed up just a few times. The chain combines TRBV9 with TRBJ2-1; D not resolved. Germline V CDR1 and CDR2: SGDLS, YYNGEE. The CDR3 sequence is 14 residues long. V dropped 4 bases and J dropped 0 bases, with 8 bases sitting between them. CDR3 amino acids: CASSQLPSYNEQFF. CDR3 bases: TGTGCCAGCAGCCAACTACCCTCCTACAATGAGCAGTTCTTC. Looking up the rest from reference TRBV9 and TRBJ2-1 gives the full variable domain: DSGVTQTPKHLITATGQRVTLRCSPRSGDLSVYWYQQSLDQGLQFLIQYYNGEERAKGNILERFSAQQFPDLHSELNLSSLELGDSALYFCASSQLPSYNEQFFGPGTRLTVL.

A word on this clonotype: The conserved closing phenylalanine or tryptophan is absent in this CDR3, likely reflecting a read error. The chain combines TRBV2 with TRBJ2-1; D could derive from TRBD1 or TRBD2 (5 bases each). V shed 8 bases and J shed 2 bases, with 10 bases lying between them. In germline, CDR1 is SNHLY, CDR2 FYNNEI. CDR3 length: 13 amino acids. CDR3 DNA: TGTGCCAGCCTGGGGGAACCCTACAATGAGCAGTTCGTC. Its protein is CASLGEPYNEQFV.

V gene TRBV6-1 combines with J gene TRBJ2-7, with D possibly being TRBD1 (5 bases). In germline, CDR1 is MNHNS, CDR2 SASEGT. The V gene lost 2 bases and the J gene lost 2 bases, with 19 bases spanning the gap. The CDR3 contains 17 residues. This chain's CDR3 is CASSEMSGLLGPYEQYF. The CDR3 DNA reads TGTGCCAGCAGTGAAATGTCCGGCCTCTTGGGGCCCTACGAGCAGTACTTC.